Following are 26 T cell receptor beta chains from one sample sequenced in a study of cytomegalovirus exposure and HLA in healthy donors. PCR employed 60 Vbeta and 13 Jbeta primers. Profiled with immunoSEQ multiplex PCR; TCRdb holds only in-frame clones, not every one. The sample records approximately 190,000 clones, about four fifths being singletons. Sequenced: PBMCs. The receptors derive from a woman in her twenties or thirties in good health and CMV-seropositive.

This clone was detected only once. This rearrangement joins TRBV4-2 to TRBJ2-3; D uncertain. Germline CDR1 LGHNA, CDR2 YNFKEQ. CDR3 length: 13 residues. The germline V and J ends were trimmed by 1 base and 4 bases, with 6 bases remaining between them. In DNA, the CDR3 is TGTGCCAGCAGCCAAGTTTTCGCAGATACGCAGTATTTT. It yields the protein CASSQVFADTQYF.

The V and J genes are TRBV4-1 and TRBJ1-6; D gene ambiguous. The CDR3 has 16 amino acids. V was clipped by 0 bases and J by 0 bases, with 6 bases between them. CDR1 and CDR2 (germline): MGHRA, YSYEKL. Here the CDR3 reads CASSQEASSYNSPLHF. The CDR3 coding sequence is TGCGCCAGCAGCCAAGAGGCCAGCTCCTATAATTCACCCCTCCACTTT.

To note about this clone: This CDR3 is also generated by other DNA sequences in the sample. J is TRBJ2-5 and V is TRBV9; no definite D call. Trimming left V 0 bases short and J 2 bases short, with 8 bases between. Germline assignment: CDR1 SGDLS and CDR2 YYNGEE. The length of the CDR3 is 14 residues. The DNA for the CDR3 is TGTGCCAGCAGCGTAGGGCGGCTGCAAGAGACCCAGTACTTC. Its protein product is CASSVGRLQETQYF.

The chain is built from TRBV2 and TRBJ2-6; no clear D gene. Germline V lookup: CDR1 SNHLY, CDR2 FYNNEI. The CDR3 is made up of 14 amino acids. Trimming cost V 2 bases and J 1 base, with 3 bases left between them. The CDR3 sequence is CASSETSGANVLTF. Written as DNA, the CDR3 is TGTGCCAGCAGTGAAACTTCTGGGGCCAACGTCCTGACTTTC. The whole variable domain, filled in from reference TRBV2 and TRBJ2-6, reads EPEVTQTPSHQVTQMGQEVILRCVPISNHLYFYWYRQILGQKVEFLVSFYNNEISEKSEIFDDQFSVERPDGSNFTLKIRSTKLEDSAMYFCASSETSGANVLTFGAGSRLTVL.

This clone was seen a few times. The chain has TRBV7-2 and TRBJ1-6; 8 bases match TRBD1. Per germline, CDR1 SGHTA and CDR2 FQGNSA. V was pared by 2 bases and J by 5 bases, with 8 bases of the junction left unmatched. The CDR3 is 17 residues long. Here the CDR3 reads CASSLLPGGLNNSPLHF. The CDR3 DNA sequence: TGTGCCAGCAGCTTACTCCCAGGGGGCTTGAATAATTCACCCCTCCACTTT. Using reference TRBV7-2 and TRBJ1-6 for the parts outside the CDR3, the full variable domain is GAGVSQSPSNKVTEKGKDVELRCDPISGHTALYWYRQSLGQGLEFLIYFQGNSAPDKSGLPSDRFSAERTGGSVSTLTIQRTQQEDSAVYLCASSLLPGGLNNSPLHFGNGTRLTVT.

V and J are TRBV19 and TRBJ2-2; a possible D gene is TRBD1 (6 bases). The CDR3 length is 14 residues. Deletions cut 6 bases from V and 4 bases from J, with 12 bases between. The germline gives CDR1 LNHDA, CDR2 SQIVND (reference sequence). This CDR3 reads CASSTGQFTGELFF. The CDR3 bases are TGTGCCAGTAGCACAGGACAGTTCACCGGGGAGCTGTTTTTT.

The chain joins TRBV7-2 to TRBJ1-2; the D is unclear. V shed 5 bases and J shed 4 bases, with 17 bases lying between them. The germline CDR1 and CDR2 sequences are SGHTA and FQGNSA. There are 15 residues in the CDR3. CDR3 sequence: CASSLDPGRLYGYTF. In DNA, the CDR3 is TGTGCCAGCAGCCTGGACCCCGGGAGACTCTATGGCTACACCTTC.

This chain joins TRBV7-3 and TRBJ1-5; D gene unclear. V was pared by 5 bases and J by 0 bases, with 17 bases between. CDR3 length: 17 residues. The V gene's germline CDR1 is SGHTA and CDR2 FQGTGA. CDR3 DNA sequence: TGTGCCAGCAGCCTCCGAAGGAGGACGGGTAGCAATCAGCCCCAGCATTTT. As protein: CASSLRRRTGSNQPQHF. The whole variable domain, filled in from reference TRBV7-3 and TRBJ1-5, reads GAGVSQTPSNKVTEKGKYVELRCDPISGHTALYWYRQSLGQGPEFLIYFQGTGAADDSGLPNDRFFAVRPEGSVSTLKIQRTERGDSAVYLCASSLRRRTGSNQPQHFGDGTRLSIL.

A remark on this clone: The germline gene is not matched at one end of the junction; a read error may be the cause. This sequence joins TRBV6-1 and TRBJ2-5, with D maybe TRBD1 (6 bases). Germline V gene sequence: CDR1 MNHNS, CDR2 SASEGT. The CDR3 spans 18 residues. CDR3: CASSEVLPGVQGQETQYF. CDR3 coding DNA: TGTGCCAGCAGCGAAGTCCTGCCAGGAGTTCAGGGGCAAGAGACCCAGTACTTC.

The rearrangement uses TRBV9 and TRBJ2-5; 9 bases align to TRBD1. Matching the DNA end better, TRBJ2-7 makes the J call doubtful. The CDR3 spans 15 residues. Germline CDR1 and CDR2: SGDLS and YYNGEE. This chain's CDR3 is CASSVETGGEYEQYF. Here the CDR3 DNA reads TGTGCCAGCAGCGTAGAAACAGGGGGCGAGTACGAGCAGTACTTC.

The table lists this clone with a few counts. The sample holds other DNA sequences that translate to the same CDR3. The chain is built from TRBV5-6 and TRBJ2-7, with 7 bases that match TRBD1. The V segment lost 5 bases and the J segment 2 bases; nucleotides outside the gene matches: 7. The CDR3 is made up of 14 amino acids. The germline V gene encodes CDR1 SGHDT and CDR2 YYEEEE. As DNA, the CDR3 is TGTGCCAGCAGTTTTCGACAGGGCCCCTACGAGCAGTACTTC. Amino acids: CASSFRQGPYEQYF. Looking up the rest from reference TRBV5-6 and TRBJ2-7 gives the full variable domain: DAGVTQSPTHLIKTRGQQVTLRCSPKSGHDTVSWYQQALGQGPQFIFQYYEEEERQRGNFPDRFSGHQFPNYSSELNVNALLLGDSALYLCASSFRQGPYEQYFGPGTRLTVT.

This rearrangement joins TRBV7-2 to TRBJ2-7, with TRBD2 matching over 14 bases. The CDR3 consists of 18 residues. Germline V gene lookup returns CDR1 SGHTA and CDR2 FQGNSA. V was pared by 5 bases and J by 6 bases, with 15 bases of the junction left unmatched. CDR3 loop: CASSQGQGLAGALVEQYF. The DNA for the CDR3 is TGTGCCAGCAGCCAGGGACAGGGACTAGCGGGAGCCCTCGTCGAGCAGTACTTC.

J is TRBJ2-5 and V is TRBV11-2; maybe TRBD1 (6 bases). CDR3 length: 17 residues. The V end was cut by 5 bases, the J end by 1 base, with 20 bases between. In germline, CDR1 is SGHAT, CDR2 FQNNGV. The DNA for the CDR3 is TGTGCCAGCAGCCTAGGACTTCTCGGGACAAGCCAAGAGACCCAGTACTTC. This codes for CASSLGLLGTSQETQYF. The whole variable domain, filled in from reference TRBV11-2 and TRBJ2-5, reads EAGVAQSPRYKIIEKRQSVAFWCNPISGHATLYWYQQILGQGPKLLIQFQNNGVVDDSQLPKDRFSAERLKGVDSTLKIQPAKLEDSAVYLCASSLGLLGTSQETQYFGPGTRLLVL.

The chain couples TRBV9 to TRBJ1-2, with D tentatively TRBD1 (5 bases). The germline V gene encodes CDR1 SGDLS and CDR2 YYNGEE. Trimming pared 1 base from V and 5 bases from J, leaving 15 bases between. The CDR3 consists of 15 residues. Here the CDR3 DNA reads TGTGCCAGCAGCGTAACCGGTGGAGGGGAATATGGCTACACCTTC. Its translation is CASSVTGGGEYGYTF. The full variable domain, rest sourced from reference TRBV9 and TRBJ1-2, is DSGVTQTPKHLITATGQRVTLRCSPRSGDLSVYWYQQSLDQGLQFLIQYYNGEERAKGNILERFSAQQFPDLHSELNLSSLELGDSALYFCASSVTGGGEYGYTFGSGTRLTVV.

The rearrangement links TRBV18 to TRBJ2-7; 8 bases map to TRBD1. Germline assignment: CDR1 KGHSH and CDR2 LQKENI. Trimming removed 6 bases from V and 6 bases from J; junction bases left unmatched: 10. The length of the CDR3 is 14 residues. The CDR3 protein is CASSPQTGEAEQYF. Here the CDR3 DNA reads TGTGCCAGCTCCCCGCAGACAGGGGAGGCCGAGCAGTACTTC.

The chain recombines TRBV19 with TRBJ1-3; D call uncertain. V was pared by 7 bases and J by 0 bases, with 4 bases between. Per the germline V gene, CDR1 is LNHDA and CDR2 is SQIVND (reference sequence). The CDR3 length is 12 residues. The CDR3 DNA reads TGTGCCAGTACAGACTCTGGAAACACCATATATTTT. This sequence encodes CASTDSGNTIYF. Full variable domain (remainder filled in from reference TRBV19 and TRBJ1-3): DGGITQSPKYLFRKEGQNVTLSCEQNLNHDAMYWYRQDPGQGLRLIYYSQIVNDFQKGDIAEGYSVSREKKESFPLTVTSAQKNPTAFYLCASTDSGNTIYFGEGSWLTVV.

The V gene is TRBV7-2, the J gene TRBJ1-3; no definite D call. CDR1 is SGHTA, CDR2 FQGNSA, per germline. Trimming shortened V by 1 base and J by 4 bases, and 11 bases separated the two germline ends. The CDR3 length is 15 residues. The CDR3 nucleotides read TGTGCCAGCAGCTTAGGATTACGAGCGGGAAACACCATATATTTT. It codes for CASSLGLRAGNTIYF.

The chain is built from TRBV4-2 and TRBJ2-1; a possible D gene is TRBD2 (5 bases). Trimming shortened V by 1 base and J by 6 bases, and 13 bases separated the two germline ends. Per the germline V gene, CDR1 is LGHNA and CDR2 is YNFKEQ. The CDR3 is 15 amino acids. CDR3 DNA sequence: TGTGCCAGCAGCCAAGGTGGTAGCGATTTCAATGAGCAGTTCTTC. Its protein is CASSQGGSDFNEQFF.

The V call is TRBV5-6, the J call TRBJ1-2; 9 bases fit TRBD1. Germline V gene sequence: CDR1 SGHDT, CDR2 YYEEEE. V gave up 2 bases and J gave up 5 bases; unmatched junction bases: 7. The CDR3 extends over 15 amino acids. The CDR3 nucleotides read TGTGCCAGCAGCTTTTCGGGACAGGGCGGATATGGCTACACCTTC. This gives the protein CASSFSGQGGYGYTF.

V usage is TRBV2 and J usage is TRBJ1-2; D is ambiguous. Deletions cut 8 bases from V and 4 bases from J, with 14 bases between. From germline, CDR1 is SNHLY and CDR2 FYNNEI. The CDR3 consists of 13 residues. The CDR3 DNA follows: TGTGCCAGCGCTGAGGATCAGTTCTATGGCTACACCTTC. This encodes CASAEDQFYGYTF. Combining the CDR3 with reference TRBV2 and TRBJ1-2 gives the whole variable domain EPEVTQTPSHQVTQMGQEVILRCVPISNHLYFYWYRQILGQKVEFLVSFYNNEISEKSEIFDDQFSVERPDGSNFTLKIRSTKLEDSAMYFCASAEDQFYGYTFGSGTRLTVV.

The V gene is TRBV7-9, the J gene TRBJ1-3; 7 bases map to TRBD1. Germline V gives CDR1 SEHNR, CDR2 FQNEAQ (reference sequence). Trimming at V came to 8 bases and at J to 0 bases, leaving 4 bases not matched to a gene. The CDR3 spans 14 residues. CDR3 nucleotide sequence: TGTGCCAGCGGAGGGACAGACTCTGGAAACACCATATATTTT. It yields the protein CASGGTDSGNTIYF.

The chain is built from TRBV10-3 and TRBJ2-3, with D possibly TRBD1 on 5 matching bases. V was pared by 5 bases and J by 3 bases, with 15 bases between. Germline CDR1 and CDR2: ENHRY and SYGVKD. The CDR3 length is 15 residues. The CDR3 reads CAISPGRDVTDTQYF. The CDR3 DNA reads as TGTGCCATCAGTCCAGGCAGGGATGTTACAGATACGCAGTATTTT.

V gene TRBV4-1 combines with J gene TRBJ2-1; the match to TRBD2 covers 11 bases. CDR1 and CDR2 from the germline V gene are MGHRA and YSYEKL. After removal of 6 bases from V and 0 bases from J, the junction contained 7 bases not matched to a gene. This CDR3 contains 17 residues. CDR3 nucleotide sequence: TGCGCCAGCAGGGTTTTAGCGGGAGGGCCCTCCTACAATGAGCAGTTCTTC. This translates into CASRVLAGGPSYNEQFF.

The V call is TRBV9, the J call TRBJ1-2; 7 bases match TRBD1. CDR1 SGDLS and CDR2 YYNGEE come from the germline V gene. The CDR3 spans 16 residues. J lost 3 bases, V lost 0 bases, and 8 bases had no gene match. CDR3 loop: CASSVAGAGGYYGYTF. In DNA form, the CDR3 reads TGTGCCAGCAGCGTAGCAGGGGCAGGGGGTTACTATGGCTACACCTTC. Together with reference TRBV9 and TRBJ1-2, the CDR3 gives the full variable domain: DSGVTQTPKHLITATGQRVTLRCSPRSGDLSVYWYQQSLDQGLQFLIQYYNGEERAKGNILERFSAQQFPDLHSELNLSSLELGDSALYFCASSVAGAGGYYGYTFGSGTRLTVV.

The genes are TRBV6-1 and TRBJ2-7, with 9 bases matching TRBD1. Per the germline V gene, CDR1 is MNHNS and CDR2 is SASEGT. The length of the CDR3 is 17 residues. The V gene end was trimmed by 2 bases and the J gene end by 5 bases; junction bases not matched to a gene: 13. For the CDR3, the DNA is TGTGCCAGCAGTGAATTCGGACCGGACAGGGGAATAGACGAGCAGTACTTC. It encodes CASSEFGPDRGIDEQYF.

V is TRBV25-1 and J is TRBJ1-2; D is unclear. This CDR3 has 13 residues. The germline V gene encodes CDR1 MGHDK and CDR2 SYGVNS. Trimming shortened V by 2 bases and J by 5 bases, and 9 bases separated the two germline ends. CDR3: CASSERGVYGYTF. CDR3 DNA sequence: TGTGCCAGCAGTGAACGAGGAGTGTATGGCTACACCTTC.